A single sample gave rise to the 2 T cell receptor beta chains below, sequenced in a study of cytomegalovirus exposure and HLA in healthy donors. The study ran its PCR with 60 Vbeta and 13 Jbeta primers. Some clones are missing from TCRdb's copy, which holds only in-frame ones; the method was immunoSEQ multiplex PCR. The sample holds roughly 200,000 clones, more than 75% seen once. Specimen: PBMCs. These receptors were collected from a woman in her forties in good health and CMV-seronegative.

V is TRBV28 and J is TRBJ2-7; perhaps TRBD1 as D (6 bases). The ends were cut back, 6 bases at V and 5 bases at J, with 14 bases in the middle. The CDR3 is made up of 13 amino acids. CDR1 and CDR2 (germline): MDHEN, SYDVKM. The DNA of the CDR3 is TGTGCCAGCAGAACCTCGGGACACCACGAGCAGTACTTC. Its protein product is CASRTSGHHEQYF. The variable domain in full, completed from reference TRBV28 and TRBJ2-7, reads DVKVTQSSRYLVKRTGEKVFLECVQDMDHENMFWYRQDPGLGLRLIYFSYDVKMKEKGDIPEGYSVSREKKERFSLILESASTNQTSMYLCASRTSGHHEQYFGPGTRLTVT.

The chain combines TRBV7-9 with TRBJ1-2, with TRBD1 as a possible D gene (6 bases). Between the trimmed V and J ends, which lost 1 base and 5 bases, there was a span of 17 bases. There are 16 residues in the CDR3. The germline gives CDR1 SEHNR, CDR2 FQNEAQ (reference sequence). In nucleotides, the CDR3 is TGTGCCAGCAGCTTAGGTTCCCCGACAGGTTATTATGGCTACACCTTC. Translating it yields CASSLGSPTGYYGYTF.